This T cell receptor (beta chain) was identified during a study of early stage breast cancer tumors. Germline-derived CDR1 and CDR2 are KGHSH and LQKENI. This CDR3 has 17 amino acids. Trimming cost V 3 bases and J 1 base; bases outside gene matches: 11. The protocol was immunoSEQ multiplex PCR, while the TCRdb copy is restricted to in-frame clones and leaves out a portion. Of fewer than 70,000 clones in the sample, 60% to 85% were seen once. The TCR originated in a person aged 30-39 years with breast cancer. The sample comprised blood. This chain links TRBV18 with TRBJ1-1; 7 nucleotides match TRBD1. The CDR3 DNA reads as TGTGCCAGCTCACCTAATTCCATGACAGGGTGGAACACTGAAGCTTTCTTT. As protein: CASSPNSMTGWNTEAFF.